Shown below are 14 T cell receptor beta chains from a single sample sequenced in a study of T cell clusters in autoimmune cytopenias. TRB amplification used around 270 ng of peripheral blood genomic DNA. Multiplex touch-down PCR amplified TRB using TRB-A and TRB-B pools in one tube. For each CDR3 protein, TCRdb gives one entry from its re-call of the multiplex PCR reads, without DNA. The sample data list about 8,100 distinct CDR3 sequences. The sample comprised peripheral blood. The source is a human donor with an autoimmune cytopenia or autoimmune hepatitis (not recorded which).

Frequency places this clonotype as medium-sized. The chain joins TRBV6-5 to TRBJ1-5; TCRdb designates TRBD1, a call that cannot be tested without DNA. CDR3 size: 17 residues. The germline V gene has CDR1 MNHEY and CDR2 SVGAGI. The CDR3 region is CASSYVRGRISNQPQHF.

By frequency, this clonotype is medium-sized (0.01 to 0.1%). The V gene is TRBV6-5, the J gene TRBJ2-6; TCRdb selects TRBD1, and the lack of DNA leaves this call unchecked. The germline gives CDR1 MNHEY, CDR2 SVGAGI. The CDR3 consists of 17 residues. CDR3 region: CASSPPPGYSGANVLTF.

This clonotype registers medium-sized by frequency. The rearrangement uses TRBV5-4 and TRBJ2-2. CDR3 size: 15 residues. Looked up from germline, CDR1 is SGHNT and CDR2 is YYREEE (reference sequence). CDR3: CASSNGKPNTGELFF.

Judged by frequency, this clonotype is medium-sized (0.01 to 0.1%). The chain has TRBV6-5 and TRBJ2-5; TCRdb returns TRBD2, unconfirmable since there is no DNA. The CDR3 consists of 16 residues. Germline V lookup: CDR1 MNHEY, CDR2 SVGAGI. CDR3 protein: CASRRGASGIQETQYF.

The chain employs TRBV5-5 and TRBJ2-1; absent DNA, TCRdb's TRBD2 call cannot be checked. Germline V gene data show CDR1 as SGHKS and CDR2 as YYEKEE (reference sequence). This CDR3 has 12 residues. CDR3 residues: CASSPGLNEQFF.

By frequency, this clonotype registers medium-sized (0.01 to 0.1%). J is TRBJ2-4 and V is TRBV6-6. The germline CDR1 and CDR2 sequences are MNHNY and SVGAGI (reference sequence). This CDR3 spans 15 amino acids. CDR3 protein: CASSYSTGAKNIQYF.

This clonotype is labeled medium-sized based on frequency. This chain links TRBV6-2 or TRBV6-3 with TRBJ1-5; TCRdb indicates TRBD1, and absent DNA this call remains unverified. The CDR3 length is 16 residues. Germline CDR1 MNHEY, CDR2 SVGEGT. The CDR3 here is CASSRTGRNRNQPQHF.

V is TRBV20-1 and J is TRBJ2-3; the TCRdb call, TRBD2, lacks DNA for checking. CDR1 and CDR2 from the germline V gene are DFQATT and SNEGSKA (reference sequence). CDR3 length equals 20 residues. CDR3 amino acids: CSARDLLRVAGKSSTDTQYF.

The chain carries TRBV5-1 and TRBJ2-1. Germline CDR1 SGHRS, CDR2 YFSETQ. CDR3 size: 13 residues. CDR3 amino acids: CASSLEHLDEQFF.

This clonotype is labeled medium-sized based on frequency. V and J are TRBV13 and TRBJ1-2; the D call from TCRdb, TRBD1, cannot be confirmed without DNA. The length of the CDR3 is 14 residues. CDR1 and CDR2 (germline): PRHDT, FYEKMQ (reference sequence). The CDR3 protein is CASSSSPGFRGYTF.

Considering frequency, this clonotype is medium-sized. This chain links TRBV19 with TRBJ1-2; the D gene TCRdb calls, TRBD1, cannot be checked with no DNA. Germline V gene sequence: CDR1 LNHDA, CDR2 SQIVND (reference sequence). This CDR3 is built from 14 residues. The CDR3 loop is CASTNMGGAFGYTF.

This clonotype ranks as medium-sized in terms of frequency. The chain links TRBV6-5 to TRBJ2-7; no DNA is available, so the TRBD1 call from TCRdb remains unchecked. The CDR3 runs to 12 residues. Germline CDR1 and CDR2: MNHEY and SVGAGI. The CDR3 reads CASRTGNYEQYF.

Frequency places this clonotype as medium-sized. The chain joins TRBV6-6 to TRBJ2-2; TCRdb's D call of TRBD1 is untestable without DNA. CDR3 size: 12 residues. The germline V gene encodes CDR1 MNHNY and CDR2 SVGAGI (reference sequence). The chain's CDR3 is CALLGGPGELFF.

This sequence joins TRBV12-3 or TRBV12-4 and TRBJ1-1; the D call from TCRdb, TRBD1, cannot be confirmed without DNA. The CDR3 runs 16 residues. The CDR3: CASSLDRGPRNTEAFF.